This record looks at one T cell receptor beta chain sequence and its context. Germline values: CDR1 SEHNR, CDR2 FQNEAQ (reference sequence). This CDR3 is built from 13 residues. V lost 3 bases and J 3 bases, leaving 8 bases between the germline ends. The sample belongs to a study of blood T cell repertoires in COVID-19. Background on the study: COVID-19 samples, acute and convalescent, were from the United States, Italy and Spain. Sample material is recorded as cDNA or gDNA derived from T cells, B-cell-depleted T cells, or PBMCs.

TCRdb's table, derived via immunoSEQ multiplex PCR, lists solely in-frame clones and lacks some. The sample shows about 670,000 clones, over 80% of them seen only once. The clonotype comes from a woman aged 18-29 years with acute or convalescent COVID-19. The specimen sequenced was peripheral blood. The genes are TRBV7-9 and TRBJ1-2; D unclear. The CDR3 bases are TGTGCCAGCAGCTTCGGACTGGACTATGGCTACACCTTC. Translation gives CASSFGLDYGYTF.